This T cell receptor (beta chain) is drawn from a study of cytomegalovirus exposure and HLA in healthy donors. At the level of the study: Tens of millions of unique TCRs from HLA-typed donors were held in an early release of data. General study results and limits: Associated with cytomegalovirus, according to the listing, were 170 or so TCR beta chains. Beyond CMV serostatus, there was no information to go on about immune exposure. In vitro work confirmed that a few CMV-associated chains recognize CMV antigens.

This PCR relied on a set of 60 Vbeta primers and 13 Jbeta primers. Method: immunoSEQ multiplex PCR; TCRdb's copy keeps in-frame clones and lacks some. The repertoire holds about 200,000 clones, with around 86% as singletons. The CDR3 is 15 residues long. In germline, CDR1 is MDHEN, CDR2 SYDVKM. The V and J ends lost 6 bases and 0 bases respectively, with 12 bases between them. Points on this clone: As yet, its antigen is unknown.

Sequenced sample: PBMCs. This sequence joins TRBV28 and TRBJ1-5; no definite D call. The receptor comes from a woman between 50 and 59 years old in good health and CMV-seropositive. The DNA of the CDR3 is TGTGCCAGCAGCCCCGACATTGTTAGCAATCAGCCCCAGCATTTT. This codes for CASSPDIVSNQPQHF.